Listed here are 7 T cell receptor beta chains from one sample, sequenced in a study of CD8 T cells in Susac syndrome. A quantity of about 0.5 to 1 ug RNA underwent reverse transcription using random hexamers. Each CDR3 protein gets one entry after TCRdb re-called the immunoSEQ multiplex PCR reads with MiXCR. The repertoire includes under 200,000 distinct CDR3 sequences, about 91% of them detected once, and about 0.073% sits in the top ten. Material: CD4+ T cells from PBMCs. These receptors all stem from a human donor in good health.

The chain has TRBV2 and TRBJ2-5; D uncertain. Germline assignment: CDR1 SNHLY and CDR2 FYNNEI. The length of the CDR3 is 12 residues. Trimming took 1 base from V and 2 from J, leaving 2 bases between them. The CDR3 bases are TGTGCCAGCAGTGAAGGGCAAGAGACCCAGTACTTC. Encoded protein: CASSEGQETQYF.

The sample holds one count of this clonotype. The chain is built from TRBV5-1 and TRBJ2-7; D not resolved. The V end was cut by 0 bases, the J end by 7 bases, with 14 bases between. Germline V lookup: CDR1 SGHRS, CDR2 YFSETQ. This CDR3 has 14 residues. CDR3 sequence: CASSLEGIGWEQYF. Written as DNA, the CDR3 is TGCGCCAGCAGCTTGGAAGGGATTGGCTGGGAGCAGTACTTC.

The chain uses TRBV29-1 and TRBJ2-1; 9 bases agree with TRBD2. V lost 6 bases, J lost 7 bases, and 13 bases stayed unmatched. The CDR3 loop spans 15 amino acids. CDR1 is SQVTM and CDR2 is ANQGSEA in the germline V gene. CDR3: CSVTGTSFTGNEQFF. CDR3 nucleotides: TGCAGCGTCACAGGGACTAGCTTTACGGGAAATGAGCAGTTCTTC.

The chain has TRBV5-1 and TRBJ2-1; possibly TRBD2 for D (6 bases). CDR1 is SGHRS, CDR2 YFSETQ, per germline. V lost 0 bases to trimming and J lost 7 bases, with 17 bases between them. The CDR3 is 16 amino acids. The CDR3 reads CASSLEMGGSGNEQFF. Written as DNA, the CDR3 is TGCGCCAGCAGCTTGGAGATGGGAGGCTCTGGAAATGAGCAGTTCTTC.

The CDR3 sequence is CSVATGVRGTEAFF. CDR3 sequence (DNA): TGCAGCGTTGCCACAGGGGTGCGGGGCACTGAAGCTTTCTTT. V is TRBV29-1 and J is TRBJ1-1; 7 nucleotides match TRBD1. The CDR3 is 14 residues long. CDR1 is SQVTM and CDR2 is ANQGSEA in the germline V gene. Trimming at V came to 4 bases and at J to 4 bases, leaving 9 bases not matched to a gene.

The CDR3 DNA sequence: TGTGCCAGCAGTGTGGTCGGTAAGGCCCTTAGCACAGATACGCAGTATTTT. It codes for CASSVVGKALSTDTQYF. J is TRBJ2-3 and V is TRBV6-1; no clear D. Trimming stripped 4 bases from V and 0 bases from J, with 17 bases between. Germline V gene data show CDR1 as MNHNS and CDR2 as SASEGT. This CDR3 is built from 17 residues.

The gene calls are TRBV24-1 and TRBJ1-5; D gene unclear. The CDR3 has 12 amino acids. Trimming took 4 bases from V and 5 from J, leaving 5 bases between them. CDR1 is KGHDR, CDR2 SFDVKD, per germline. The DNA for the CDR3 is TGTGCCACCAGTGACGTGGATCAGCCCCAGCATTTT. It yields the protein CATSDVDQPQHF.